These T cell receptor beta chains were read from a single sample in a study of human T cells and chemical hapten exposure. In TCRdb, the RACE reads were re-called with MiXCR into one record per CDR3 protein. This table holds 74,000 or so distinct CDR3 sequences, around 11% found once. This material consisted of whole blood, taken in connection with sensitization to the hapten diphenylcyclopropenone (DPC). These receptors all come from a woman aged 55-69 years with alopecia areata. Some clones in this sample may be carry-over from other donors' samples. Each CDR3 is given with its conserved first and last residue. A D gene is named only where the DNA matches it firmly. Clone sizes are given selectively: once, few, many, or a class where the clone is expanded.

CDR3nt	CDR3aa	d_gene	abundance	v_gene	j_gene
TGTGCCACCCCGAGAGCCGGATACGAGCAGTACTTC	CATPRAGYEQYF	NA	many	TRBV6-4	TRBJ2-7
TGCAGTGCGGGGAGGGACAGGGAAAATTCACCCCTCCACTTT	CSAGRDRENSPLHF	TRBD1	NA	TRBV20-1	TRBJ1-6
TGCAGCGTTGGAGGGGGAAGGGATGAAGCTTTCTTT	CSVGGGRDEAFF	NA	many	TRBV29-1	TRBJ1-1
TGTGCCAGCAGCCCGCTGACATTGGGCTACACCTTC	CASSPLTLGYTF	NA	NA	TRBV7-9	TRBJ1-2
TGTGCCAGCAGCTTAATGACTACAGATACGCAGTATTTT	CASSLMTTDTQYF	NA	many	TRBV11-3	TRBJ2-3
TGTGCCAGCAGCTTGGGGACTGGGCCCCGGCAGCCCCAGCATTTT	CASSLGTGPRQPQHF	NA	NA	TRBV5-6	TRBJ1-5
TGTGCCAGCAGCCAAGTCAGCAACCTGAACACTGAAGCTTTCTTT	CASSQVSNLNTEAFF	NA	NA	TRBV3-1	TRBJ1-1
TGCAGCTCTTTTCTCAGTAATGAGCAGTTCTTC	CSSFLSNEQFF	NA	medium-sized	TRBV29-1	TRBJ2-1
TGTGCCAGCAGTGAAGGACTAGCGGCGACAGATACGCAGTATTTT	CASSEGLAATDTQYF	TRBD2	medium-sized	TRBV2	TRBJ2-3
TGCGCCAGCAGCGCGACAGGGGATCTGAACACTGAAGCTTTCTTT	CASSATGDLNTEAFF	TRBD1	many	TRBV5-1	TRBJ1-1
TGTGCCAGCAGCCTAGCGGGGACAGTGAACACTGAAGCTTTCTTT	CASSLAGTVNTEAFF	TRBD1	few	TRBV9	TRBJ1-1
TGTGCCAGCAGTCCCGGGACTAGCGCGACAGATACGCAGTATTTT	CASSPGTSATDTQYF	TRBD2	many	TRBV6-4	TRBJ2-3
TGTGCCAGCCACTTAAAAGATTACGGGGGGGCCTACAATGAGCAGTTCTTC	CASHLKDYGGAYNEQFF	TRBD2	few	TRBV2	TRBJ2-1
TGCAGTGCTAGCCTGACCGGGACTAACTATGGCTACACCTTC	CSASLTGTNYGYTF	NA	many	TRBV20-1	TRBJ1-2
TGTGCCAGCAAGGGGTCGGGAGAGCAGTACTTC	CASKGSGEQYF	NA	few	TRBV11-2	TRBJ2-7
TGTGCCAGCAGCGGGACTAGACAAGAGACCCAGTACTTC	CASSGTRQETQYF	TRBD2	NA	TRBV2	TRBJ2-5
TGCGCCAGCAGCTTGGGGTCCCGGACGACCAACTACGAGCAGTACTTC	CASSLGSRTTNYEQYF	NA	many	TRBV5-1	TRBJ2-7
TGTGCCACCAGCAGGAGGGAGGGGATGATCAATGAAAAACTGTTTTTT	CATSRREGMINEKLFF	NA	few	TRBV15	TRBJ1-4
TGCGCCAGCAGTCCTGGACCAGGTTCCACCCAGTACTTC	CASSPGPGSTQYF	NA	NA	TRBV5-1	TRBJ2-5
TGTGCCAGCAGCTTAGCGGGGGCGGAGGAGACCCAGTACTTC	CASSLAGAEETQYF	NA	many	TRBV11-2	TRBJ2-5
TGTGCCAGCAGCTTTAGATGGGCGGTTGAAGCTTTCTTT	CASSFRWAVEAFF	NA	many	TRBV11-2	TRBJ1-1
TGTGCCAGTACCTGGCGTGGGGTCCACGAGCAGTACTTC	CASTWRGVHEQYF	NA	many	TRBV19	TRBJ2-7
TGTGCCAGCAGCCACCTCCTCCCACGTCGACAGGGGGCTAATGAGCAGTTCTTC	CASSHLLPRRQGANEQFF	TRBD1	many	TRBV3-1	TRBJ2-1
TGTGCCAGCGGTCGAAATCAGCCCCAGCATTTT	CASGRNQPQHF	NA	many	TRBV2	TRBJ1-5
TGTGCCAGCAGCCAAGCGCACGGACAGCCCCGCACCTACGAGCAGTACTTC	CASSQAHGQPRTYEQYF	NA	many	TRBV4-2	TRBJ2-7
TGTGCCAGCAGCCAAGACGGAAGGGGGCGCGATGGCTACACCTTC	CASSQDGRGRDGYTF	TRBD1	NA	TRBV4-2	TRBJ1-2
TGTGCCAGCTTGCTCTCGGCCACAACTAATGAAAAACTGTTTTTT	CASLLSATTNEKLFF	NA	NA	TRBV6-6	TRBJ1-4
TGTGCCGGCGACCGGGGCCCGAACACTGAAGCTTTCTTT	CAGDRGPNTEAFF	NA	many	TRBV2	TRBJ1-1
TGTGCCAGCAGCTTAGTAGGGACGTCAGGGTTAGGGACCCAGTACTTC	CASSLVGTSGLGTQYF	NA	many	TRBV11-2	TRBJ2-5
TGCAGTGCCACCTCGGGCCTAGCCAAAAACATTCAGTACTTC	CSATSGLAKNIQYF	NA	NA	TRBV20-1	TRBJ2-4
TGCAGCGTTTCTTACCCTGGAAATACGCAGTATTTT	CSVSYPGNTQYF	NA	few	TRBV29-1	TRBJ2-3
TGCAGTGCCGCGCCTCAGGTTGGCCAGTACTTC	CSAAPQVGQYF	NA	NA	TRBV20-1	TRBJ2-5
TGTGCCAGCAGCCAAGATCTTGCGGTTGAGCAGTTCTTC	CASSQDLAVEQFF	NA	NA	TRBV3-1	TRBJ2-1
TGTGCCAGCAGCCCCCGGCGGGGGTACGGAGAGACCCAGTACTTC	CASSPRRGYGETQYF	TRBD2	NA	TRBV3-1	TRBJ2-5
TGTGCCAGCAGCACCAGGGGGTCTGAGCAGTTCTTC	CASSTRGSEQFF	TRBD1	few	TRBV11-2	TRBJ2-1
TGCGCCAGCAGCTTGGCCCCCAATCAGCCCCAGCATTTT	CASSLAPNQPQHF	NA	few	TRBV5-1	TRBJ1-5
TGTGCCAGCTCAGAGGCCCCGGTTACAGGGGTATTTTACACTGAAGCTTTCTTT	CASSEAPVTGVFYTEAFF	TRBD1	many	TRBV18	TRBJ1-1
TGTGCCAGCAGTGCAGGGGGCCGCCTCACTGAAGCTTTCTTT	CASSAGGRLTEAFF	TRBD1	NA	TRBV6-5	TRBJ1-1
TGTGCCAGTAGTCTCGGTTACGGCTACACCTTC	CASSLGYGYTF	NA	many	TRBV19	TRBJ1-2
TGCAGTGCCCCGACAGATACTGGCTACACCTTC	CSAPTDTGYTF	NA	few	TRBV20-1	TRBJ1-2
TGTGCCAGCAGTGATCCCAGATCACACAATTCACCCCTCCACTTT	CASSDPRSHNSPLHF	NA	NA	TRBV2	TRBJ1-6
TGTGCCAGCAGGCCGGGGACCTCCTACGAGCAGTACTTC	CASRPGTSYEQYF	NA	few	TRBV28	TRBJ2-7
TGTGCCAGTAGCAAGGGACAGGGGTGGGACACCGGGGAGCTGTTTTTT	CASSKGQGWDTGELFF	TRBD1	many	TRBV19	TRBJ2-2
TGTGCCAGCAGCTTGGCCGCCAGCGGGGGGGCAAGGGCGCAGTTCTTC	CASSLAASGGARAQFF	TRBD2	NA	TRBV5-4	TRBJ2-1
TGCAGTGGGGTAGCGGGAACCACAGATACGCAGTATTTT	CSGVAGTTDTQYF	TRBD2	NA	TRBV20-1	TRBJ2-3
TGTGCCAGCAGTGAAGACGGACGGAACTATGGCTACACCTTC	CASSEDGRNYGYTF	NA	few	TRBV6-1	TRBJ1-2
TGTGCCAGCAGTTTCGGGTTCAGGGATCGGGAAGCTTTCTTT	CASSFGFRDREAFF	NA	NA	TRBV12-3/TRBV12-4	TRBJ1-1
TGTGCCAGCAGGGACGGATCTTTGAACACCGGGGAGCTGTTTTTT	CASRDGSLNTGELFF	NA	NA	TRBV6-5	TRBJ2-2
TGCAGCGTTGAGCCCGGGATCCCTTTT	CSVEPGIPF	NA	NA	TRBV29-1	TRBJ1-1
TGTGCCAGCAGTTCCGTCCAATTGAACACTGAAGCTTTCTTT	CASSSVQLNTEAFF	NA	few	TRBV6-2/TRBV6-3	TRBJ1-1
TGTGCCAGCGGAGGAGTGGAGACCCAGTACTTC	CASGGVETQYF	NA	few	TRBV9	TRBJ2-5
TGTGCCAGCAGCGTACAGAGCAGCTCCTACAATGAGCAGTTCTTC	CASSVQSSSYNEQFF	NA	NA	TRBV9	TRBJ2-1
TGCAGTGCCAAACGTGTCGGGGGGGCGGTAGATACGCAGTATTTT	CSAKRVGGAVDTQYF	TRBD2	many	TRBV20-1	TRBJ2-3
TGTGCCTGGACCGAAGTTCGGGCGGAAGGCAATGCTTTCTTT	CAWTEVRAEGNAFF	NA	NA	TRBV30	TRBJ1-1
TGTGCCAGCAGTTCACAAAATAGCAATCAGCCCCAGCATTTT	CASSSQNSNQPQHF	NA	NA	TRBV12-3/TRBV12-4	TRBJ1-5
TGTGCCAGCAGCCAAGATCTGGTCCCTGAAAAACTGTTTTTT	CASSQDLVPEKLFF	NA	many	TRBV3-1	TRBJ1-4
TGTGCCAGCAGCCAAGACTTAGCGGGGGTCTTCTCCTACGAGCAGTACTTC	CASSQDLAGVFSYEQYF	TRBD2	many	TRBV4-2	TRBJ2-7